This is a list of T cell receptor beta chains from one sample in a study of regulatory T cells in long-lasting Graves disease. MiXCR, applied by TCRdb to the multiplex PCR reads, yields one record per CDR3 protein. The sample shows about 470,000 distinct CDR3 sequences, about 17% of them seen only once. These records were also assigned to another study, of T cells in Graves' hyperthyroidism and ophthalmopathy.

The sample in question was peripheral blood mononuclear cells (PBMCs), obtained at new diagnosis, from a patient treated with antithyroid drugs. The receptors were gathered from a man in his forties or fifties with Graves disease. CDR3s include the opening cysteine and the closing phenylalanine or tryptophan. Each record gives: J gene, V gene, CDR3 protein.

J: TRBJ1-1; V: TRBV20-1; CDR3: CSARVGGGNTEAFF
J: TRBJ2-7; V: TRBV10-1; CDR3: CASSEYKRGEQYF
J: TRBJ2-2; V: TRBV4-1; CDR3: CASSQDSTPNTGELFF
J: TRBJ2-7; V: TRBV9; CDR3: CASSVGVETGTDEQYF
J: TRBJ2-1; V: TRBV7-3; CDR3: CASSFGLAGGPYNNEQFF
J: TRBJ2-2; V: TRBV14; CDR3: CASSQDEGITGELFF
J: TRBJ1-2; V: TRBV3-1; CDR3: CASSATGSGYGYTF
J: TRBJ2-1; V: TRBV6-1; CDR3: CASLAGGPPHEQFF
J: TRBJ2-7; V: TRBV7-3; CDR3: CASSFEGTSGAYEQYF
J: TRBJ2-5; V: TRBV12-3/TRBV12-4; CDR3: CASSTWETQYF
J: TRBJ2-2; V: TRBV14; CDR3: CASSQDRSSRRELFF
J: TRBJ2-3; V: TRBV5-5; CDR3: CASSFEGGTDTQYF
J: TRBJ2-1; V: TRBV5-1; CDR3: CASSLAGPTYNEQFF
J: TRBJ2-1; V: TRBV7-3; CDR3: CASSRTSEYNEQFF
J: TRBJ1-2; V: TRBV28; CDR3: CASSPGTYNYGYTF
J: TRBJ1-2; V: TRBV28; CDR3: CASSLGGIRYGYTF
J: TRBJ2-1; V: TRBV11-2; CDR3: CASSLGNSGSVEQFF
J: TRBJ2-7; V: TRBV13; CDR3: CASRTDSSYEQYF
J: TRBJ2-1; V: TRBV4-1; CDR3: CASSQEDRGHNEQFF
J: TRBJ2-1; V: TRBV29-1; CDR3: CSVASGLAGVTNEQFF
J: TRBJ2-5; V: TRBV28; CDR3: CASSSPVRTQYF
J: TRBJ1-3; V: TRBV6-1; CDR3: CASQWASGNTIYF
J: TRBJ2-4; V: TRBV27; CDR3: CASSLGGALAKNIQYF
J: TRBJ2-1; V: TRBV4-2; CDR3: CASSQVADFYNEQFF
J: TRBJ1-4; V: TRBV28; CDR3: CASSPTGRSEKLFF
J: TRBJ1-1; V: TRBV12-3/TRBV12-4; CDR3: CASSEPGQGASTEAFF
J: TRBJ1-2; V: TRBV30; CDR3: CASFQPHFTGNYGYTF
J: TRBJ2-1; V: TRBV27; CDR3: CASTRQGGNNEQFF
J: TRBJ2-3; V: TRBV7-2; CDR3: CASSLGGGPGSTDTQYF
J: TRBJ2-1; V: TRBV12-5; CDR3: CASGPAALRGPANEQFF
J: TRBJ2-6; V: TRBV7-8; CDR3: CASSPRRDRISGANVLTF
J: TRBJ2-7; V: TRBV28; CDR3: CASSEPRQGRSYEQYF
J: TRBJ2-7; V: TRBV30; CDR3: CAWARGGTSPNEQYF
J: TRBJ2-3; V: TRBV7-2; CDR3: CASSLGLAGGIDTQYF
J: TRBJ2-7; V: TRBV29-1; CDR3: CSVVRGENEQYF
J: TRBJ2-3; V: TRBV6-1; CDR3: CASSRRTDTQYF
J: TRBJ2-2; V: TRBV19; CDR3: CASTRTRNTGELFF
J: TRBJ1-2; V: TRBV2; CDR3: CASSPNTGYTF
J: .; V: TRBV9; CDR3: CASSRDILETQYF
J: TRBJ1-6; V: TRBV28; CDR3: CASSHFGGGSYNSPLHF
J: TRBJ1-1; V: TRBV2; CDR3: CASRVRENTEAFF
J: TRBJ2-2; V: TRBV3-1; CDR3: CASSQNRGLSGELFF
J: TRBJ1-2; V: TRBV20-1; CDR3: CSAGEVGGLGYGYTF
J: TRBJ2-1; V: TRBV7-9; CDR3: CASSLAQGSSYNEQFF
J: TRBJ2-3; V: TRBV20-1; CDR3: CRAGGGGGRIVGDTDTQYF
J: TRBJ2-1; V: TRBV27; CDR3: CASSLRRLAGGLSYNEQFF